This paragraph covers one TCR beta chain sequence. V shed 5 bases, J shed 4 bases, and the junction held 8 bases outside the gene matches. The CDR3 consists of 14 residues. In germline, CDR1 is MNHEY, CDR2 SVGAGI. These data belong to a study of blood T cell repertoires in COVID-19. Overall study context: Sites across the United States, Italy and Spain contributed samples from acute and convalescent COVID-19. Sample material is recorded as cDNA or gDNA derived from T cells, B-cell-depleted T cells, or PBMCs.

Per the original methods: Amplification of reference gene primers was used by the study to estimate nucleated cell counts. This table comes from immunoSEQ multiplex PCR, and its TCRdb copy is limited to in-frame clones, with some not included. V, J and clone size reflect that table, while D and trimming were determined from the DNA. The sample lists approximately 260,000 clones, around 78% occurring once. The rearrangement uses TRBV6-5 and TRBJ2-7, with 7 bases identical to TRBD1. This clonotype originated in a man aged 55 to 70 who had recovered from COVID-19. The source material was peripheral blood. CDR3 sequence: CASSPRRDSYEQYF. The DNA for the CDR3 is TGTGCCAGCAGTCCACGCCGGGACAGTTACGAGCAGTACTTC.